This T cell receptor beta chain was retrieved from a study of blood T cell repertoires in COVID-19. The table lists this clone with a count of one. J lost 3 bases, V lost 0 bases, and 7 bases had no gene match. This CDR3 comprises 17 residues. Germline lookup yields CDR1 SGHTA and CDR2 FQGTGA. In the authors' workflow: Amplification of reference gene primers provided the estimated nucleated cell counts. Sequencing was performed with immunoSEQ multiplex PCR; in TCRdb, only in-frame clones are kept and a portion is missing. D and trimming were read from the DNA, whereas the V and J calls and clone size are those reported in that table. The sample shows over 150,000 clones, around 94% of them seen only once.

The chain couples TRBV7-3 to TRBJ2-2, with 7 positions matching TRBD2. The clonotype originates from a man aged 30 to 39 with COVID-19, enrolled during active disease. Sequences were obtained from peripheral blood. The CDR3 here is CASSLTGLAAHTGELFF. In nucleotides, the CDR3 is TGTGCCAGCAGCTTAACGGGTCTAGCGGCCCACACCGGGGAGCTGTTTTTT.